This note documents a single TCR beta chain sequence. Its antigen is currently not known. Within one base of it there is no much larger clone, and no base qualities were kept. V loses 5 bases, J loses 1 base, and the germline ends lie 12 bases apart. The germline V gene provides CDR1 SGHVS and CDR2 FNYEAQ. The CDR3, cysteine through phenylalanine, is 15 amino acids long. CDR3 DNA is the only sequence kept; it has 45 bases, read in frame from the first base. The data are from a study of sequential checkpoint blockade in melanoma (dated by TCRdb to about 2019). Notes on the research overall: Patients were randomized 1:1 to first-line nivolumab followed by ipilimumab (arm A) or ipilimumab followed by nivolumab (arm B). Maintenance nivolumab came after each of the two trial sequences. What the research found in general, with its limitations: Larger, independent patient cohorts are needed to validate the response-prediction model that combines TCR metrics and mutation burden.

TCRbeta CDR3 regions were immunosequenced from genomic DNA with the immunoSEQ Assay. Genomic DNA was amplified by bias-controlled multiplex PCR before high-throughput sequencing. The authors' analysis ran thus. To quantify the absolute abundance of each unique TCRbeta CDR3 region, the sequences were collapsed and filtered. Clonality, defined as 1 minus Pielou's evenness, was calculated using productive rearrangements only. A previously published method was used to identify clones whose frequencies were significantly greater in on-treatment samples than in baseline samples. TCRdb obtained this table from immuneACCESS and retained in-frame rearrangements with V and J assigned. These tables miss some clones; where compared with another copy, unresolved V genes account for less than half of the shortfall, and the remainder is unexplained. The V and J calls and clone size are taken from that table; D and trimming were inferred from the DNA. The sample profile shows 13,000 to 15,000 clones; around 73% of them were found once. Jointly, the top ten make up around a third of the sample.

The meaning of the sample's treatment or condition label: randomized to nivolumab then ipilimumab (arm A) or the reverse (arm B). No trial patient had received prior DNA-damaging chemotherapy. Thawed PBMCs were sorted on a FACS Aria II flow cytometer to isolate live CD3+CD8+ cells negative for CD19 and CD56. CheckMate 064, a randomized, open-label phase II trial of sequential checkpoint blockade, was the source of the samples, all of which came from patients with melanoma. Leukapheresis was used to collect peripheral blood mononuclear cells, which were then purified with Ficoll-Paque and frozen in human serum with roughly 10% DMSO. Right after sorting, the blood CD3+CD8+ cells were verified to be >95% pure, and DNA extraction followed.

The material sequenced was CD8+ T cells sorted from blood (inferred from file names), taken from a patient given nivolumab and ipilimumab in sequence. The sequence joins TRBV7-6 to TRBJ2-1; a tentative D call is TRBD2 (5 bases match). The sequence derives from a human donor with melanoma. The sequenced DNA: TGTGCCAGCAGCCCTGAGAGGGCGTCCTACAATGAGCAGTTCTTC. The encoded protein is CASSPERASYNEQFF.